This TCR beta chain was recorded in a study of blood T cell repertoires in COVID-19. Turning to the study itself: Spain, Italy and the United States supplied samples that represented acute and convalescent COVID-19.

This CDR3 has 14 residues. Per the germline V gene, CDR1 is MNHEY and CDR2 is SMNVEV (reference sequence). V lost 6 bases, J lost 0 bases, and 12 bases lay in between. The method was immunoSEQ multiplex PCR; TCRdb's version includes in-frame clones alone and lacks a portion of them. The table records a few hundred thousand clones, more than 80% of them present only once. This clonotype was sampled from a woman in her thirties with COVID-19, enrolled during active disease. Sequencing input: peripheral blood. This rearrangement joins TRBV27 to TRBJ2-7, with D possibly being TRBD1 (5 bases). CDR3 amino acids: CASSSGAGSYEQYF. CDR3 in DNA: TGTGCCAGCAGCTCTGGGGCAGGCTCCTACGAGCAGTACTTC.